A selection of T cell receptor beta chains follows, all from one sample in a study of Graves' ophthalmopathy and Graves' hyperthyroidism. MiXCR was run by TCRdb on the multiplex PCR reads, yielding one entry per CDR3 protein. The repertoire includes over a million distinct CDR3 sequences, about 35% of them detected once, and 11% sits in the top ten. Specimen: peripheral blood or thyroid tissue (not recorded which). Source of these receptors: an adult man with Graves' hyperthyroidism. CDR3s include the opening cysteine and the closing phenylalanine or tryptophan. A D gene is named only where the DNA matches it firmly. Rows may omit the clone size; those that give it use once, few, many or a size class.

>.|TRBJ1-2|TRBD1|TRBV18
TGTGCCAGCTCAGCAAGACAGGGGAGGTCCTATGGCTACACCTTC
CASSARQGRSYGYTF
>.|TRBJ1-2|TRBD1|TRBV29-1
TGCAGCTTAGCCGGACAGGACCTTCCCTATGGCTACACCTTC
CSLAGQDLPYGYTF
>.|TRBJ2-5|TRBD1|TRBV11-2
TGTGCCAGCAGCCCAACCCAGGGACAGGGATGGGAGACCCAGTACTTC
CASSPTQGQGWETQYF
>few|TRBJ2-7|TRBD2|TRBV11-1
TGTGCCAGCAGCTTAGCAGCGGGAGAGAACTACGAGCAGTACTTC
CASSLAAGENYEQYF
>many|TRBJ1-1|.|TRBV29-1
TGCAGCGTTGTTGAGACAGCCTTACTTTTGAACACTGAAGCTTTCTTT
CSVVETALLLNTEAFF
>.|TRBJ1-3|.|TRBV9
TGTGCCAGCAGCGTAGATCTCAGGAGCTTTACCTCTGGAAACACCATATATTTT
CASSVDLRSFTSGNTIYF
>.|TRBJ2-5|.|TRBV29-1
TGCAGCGTTGAAGATCGGGGAACGGAGACCCAGTACTTC
CSVEDRGTETQYF
>few|TRBJ2-3|TRBD2|TRBV5-1
TGCGCCAGCAGCTTGGTGGGACGGGGGGACCTGGATACGCAGTATTTT
CASSLVGRGDLDTQYF
>.|TRBJ1-1|.|TRBV6-5
TGTGCCAGCAGTTACCTCCCACGAAAGGGGACTGAAGCTTTCTTT
CASSYLPRKGTEAFF
>.|TRBJ2-7|.|TRBV10-3
TGTGCCATCAGTGAAGGAGGGGCCTCTTCCTACGAACAGTACTTC
CAISEGGASSYEQYF
>many|TRBJ1-3|TRBD1|TRBV9
TGTGCCAGCAGCGCCGGGACAGCTGGAAACACCATATATTTT
CASSAGTAGNTIYF
>few|TRBJ1-1|.|TRBV30
TGTGCCGGCCGGCTGGTCGTGAACACTGAAGCTTTCTTT
CAGRLVVNTEAFF
>many|TRBJ2-7|TRBD2|TRBV10-3
TGTGCCATAGCGGGAGGACCCTACGAGCAGTACTTC
CAIAGGPYEQYF
>many|TRBJ2-7|TRBD2|TRBV7-9
TGTGCCAGCAGCTTAGCTACTAGCGGGAGCCCCCGCTACGAGCAGTACTTC
CASSLATSGSPRYEQYF
>.|TRBJ1-1|TRBD1|TRBV10-3
TGTGCCATCAGAAGACAGGGAGAGAACACTGAAGCTTTCTTT
CAIRRQGENTEAFF
>many|TRBJ2-2|.|TRBV12-3/TRBV12-4
TGTGCCAGCAGCTTGGCGGAGAACACCGGGGAGCTGTTTTTT
CASSLAENTGELFF
>.|TRBJ2-7|TRBD2|TRBV10-3
TGTGCCATCCAGACTAGCGGGGGATTCTACGAGCAGTACTTC
CAIQTSGGFYEQYF
>.|TRBJ2-7|TRBD2|TRBV29-1
TGCAGCGCTAGGATTAGCGGGACGGGCGAGCAGTACTTC
CSARISGTGEQYF
>many|TRBJ2-5|.|TRBV5-1
TGCGCCAGCAGCACACAGGGTGGAGAGACCCAGTACTTC
CASSTQGGETQYF
>many|TRBJ1-6|.|TRBV20-1
TGCAGTGCTAGAGGGAGGGAGTCCAATAATTCACCCCTCCACTTT
CSARGRESNNSPLHF
>many|TRBJ2-2|.|TRBV12-3/TRBV12-4
TGTGCCAGCAGTGCAGAGGGGGAGCTGTTTTTT
CASSAEGELFF
>.|TRBJ2-7|.|TRBV6-6
TGTGCCAGCAGTTACTCCTTTATCTCCTACGAGCAGTACTTC
CASSYSFISYEQYF
>few|TRBJ1-1|.|TRBV12-3/TRBV12-4
TGTGCCAGCAGTTTACAGGGGCTCGGGACTGAAGCTTTCTTT
CASSLQGLGTEAFF
>.|TRBJ2-5|.|TRBV20-1
TGCAGTGCCAGCAGTGTGGGACAAATGGAGACCCAGTACTTC
CSASSVGQMETQYF
>many|TRBJ1-1|TRBD1|TRBV10-1
TGCGCCAGCAGCCATGACAGGGGGATGAACACTGAAGCTTTCTTT
CASSHDRGMNTEAFF
>few|TRBJ2-6|TRBD1|TRBV6-6
TGTGCCAGCCAAGGGGACAGCTCCCAATCATCTGGGGCCAACGTCCTGACTTTC
CASQGDSSQSSGANVLTF
>many|TRBJ2-2|.|TRBV29-1
TGCAGCGTTGAAGAGAACAGAAAAATCACCGGGGAGCTGTTTTTT
CSVEENRKITGELFF
>.|TRBJ2-7|.|TRBV9
TGTGCCAGCAGCGTAGACGGTGGAACCTCCTACGAGCAGTACTTC
CASSVDGGTSYEQYF
>many|TRBJ1-2|.|TRBV29-1
TGCAGCGTTGCTCTGGCGGGTGGCTACACCTTC
CSVALAGGYTF
>.|TRBJ1-2|.|TRBV30
TGTGCCTGGAGTGTGCAGACGTCCTATGGCTACACCTTC
CAWSVQTSYGYTF
>.|TRBJ1-5|.|TRBV12-3/TRBV12-4
TGTGCCAGCAGTTCGACCCCGGGACGGAACCCACGCAATCAGCCCCAGCATTTT
CASSSTPGRNPRNQPQHF
>many|TRBJ1-4|TRBD1|TRBV10-3
TGTGCCATCGGTGAACAGGGGGTTGAGGGTGAAAAACTGTTTTTT
CAIGEQGVEGEKLFF
>many|TRBJ1-1|TRBD1|TRBV24-1
TGTGCCACCAGTGAGACCGGGACAGACACTGAAGCTTTCTTT
CATSETGTDTEAFF
>many|TRBJ2-7|TRBD1|TRBV24-1
TGTGCCACCAGTGAACCTGACAGGGCGGGCGAGCAGTACTTC
CATSEPDRAGEQYF
>.|TRBJ1-6|.|TRBV13
TGTGCCAGCAGCTTATTGGAGGGTAGCCAAGGGGATTCACCCCTCCACTTT
CASSLLEGSQGDSPLHF
>.|TRBJ1-3|.|TRBV7-2
TGTGCCAGCAGCTTGTTCGGGGCGATCTCTGGAAACACCATATATTTT
CASSLFGAISGNTIYF
>few|TRBJ1-3|.|TRBV10-2
TGCGCCAGCAGTGAGCCGGGGACGGTGAGCTCTGGAAACACCATATATTTT
CASSEPGTVSSGNTIYF
>many|TRBJ2-7|TRBD1|TRBV20-1
TGCAGTGCTAGCCGGGACAGGCCCTACGAGCAGTACTTC
CSASRDRPYEQYF
>.|TRBJ2-7|.|TRBV6-5
TGTGCCAGCAGTTACGTCCGTGGCTCGCGAGGCGAGCAGTACTTC
CASSYVRGSRGEQYF
>.|TRBJ1-3|.|TRBV29-1
TGCAGCGTTGAGGAGGGATATGGCTACACCATATATTTT
CSVEEGYGYTIYF
>many|TRBJ1-1|TRBD1|TRBV6-5
TGTGCCAGCAGTGAGCTGGGACAGGGAGGCACTGAAGCTTTCTTT
CASSELGQGGTEAFF
>.|TRBJ1-5|.|TRBV19
TGTGCCAGTAGTGTCTTTTCCGGGGCAGGGAATCAGCCCCAGCATTTT
CASSVFSGAGNQPQHF
>.|TRBJ2-7|.|TRBV10-2
TGCGCCAGCAGTGCCGAGGGGTACGAGCAGTACTTC
CASSAEGYEQYF
>many|TRBJ1-5|.|TRBV7-6
TGTGCCAGTCCCGAGGGGGGACGCGGCAATCAGCCCCAGCATTTT
CASPEGGRGNQPQHF
>many|TRBJ2-5|.|TRBV7-8
TGTGCCAGCAGCTTTCTGGACGAGACCCAGTACTTC
CASSFLDETQYF
>.|TRBJ2-7|.|TRBV5-1
TGCGCCAGCAGCTTCGGACTAACGAACAATGAGCAGTACTTC
CASSFGLTNNEQYF
>.|TRBJ2-3|TRBD2|TRBV18
TGTGCCAGCTCACCACCACCCAGCGGGGGCGACACAGATACGCAGTATTTT
CASSPPPSGGDTDTQYF
>many|TRBJ1-6|.|TRBV7-2
TGTGCCAGCAGCTCCTGGACAGCCGCCTATAATTCACCCCTCCACTTT
CASSSWTAAYNSPLHF
>many|TRBJ1-5|.|TRBV5-5
TGTGCCAGCAGCTTGAACCCTAGAGGCAATCAGCCCCAGCATTTT
CASSLNPRGNQPQHF